These T cell receptor beta chains were read from a single sample in a study of cytomegalovirus exposure and HLA in healthy donors. The table came from immunoSEQ multiplex PCR; TCRdb's copy has only in-frame clones and leaves some out. The top ten hold around 5% of the sample, which has 85,000 to 130,000 clones, about 70% seen once. Sequenced material: PBMCs. The source is a young woman in good health and CMV-seropositive. The CDR3 runs from the conserved cysteine through the conserved F or W. The D gene is left open where the match is weak.

>TRBV19|.
CASTPGGGRTGNSPLHF
>TRBV28|TRBD1
CASSLGQGPSNEQFF
>TRBV6-5|.
CASSYAGEDYGYTF
>TRBV29-1|.
CSAERGLTEAFF
>TRBV7-9|.
CASSFRSTNEKLFF
>TRBV5-6|.
CASSLAIASGPGGTDTQYF
>TRBV29-1|.
CSVSDGLLNTEAFF
>TRBV9|.
CASSPHGYEQYF
>TRBV5-6|TRBD2
CASSLETSGRTDTQYF
>TRBV7-9|.
CASSKATNPTGELFF
>TRBV5-1|.
CASSSDRYQETQYF
>TRBV29-1|.
CSVEDAGSSTEAFF
>TRBV15|TRBD2
CATTTQSAREGRDIQYF
>TRBV29-1|.
CSVDLRTPQETQYF
>TRBV11-1|TRBD2
CASSLAELAGVETQYF
>TRBV7-6|TRBD2
CASTLLAGGSDTQYF
>TRBV30|TRBD2
CAWIGAGASYEQYF
>TRBV28|.
CASSLPGTQNTGELFF
>TRBV28|TRBD2
CASGTSRSSYNEQFF
>TRBV19|TRBD2
CASSKGTSGIWGYEQYF
>TRBV30|TRBD2
CAWGRAGGETQYF
>TRBV6-5|.
CASSRDRQETYEQYF
>TRBV7-9|.
CASSAYSAGDSPLHF
>TRBV11-2|TRBD2
CASSRGGLAGTGELFF
>TRBV6-4|.
CASGASWNTGELFF
>TRBV6-1|.
CASTNIGYTF
>TRBV7-2|TRBD2
CASSRLGSGRARTGELFF
>TRBV11-2|TRBD2
CASSLRREGSGELFF
>TRBV25-1|.
CASSVLDLTPIQETQYF
>TRBV6-1|.
CASSDREYRPQHF
>TRBV11-2|TRBD1
CASRWDSPHEQYF
>TRBV19|.
CASSQGGAYNEQFF
>TRBV7-9|TRBD2
CASRLAGPYEQYF
>TRBV4-3|.
CASSHLTGPEREQYF
>TRBV19|TRBD2
CASSMDRPLSGRAGELFF
>TRBV30|TRBD2
CAWSVMAGVVTQYF
>TRBV5-4|TRBD2
CASSLAGGSYEQYF
>TRBV30|TRBD2
CAWETSGTYYNEQFF
>TRBV6-5|TRBD2
CASSSGTSAYGELFF